The text below deals with one TCR beta chain. It has no known antigen specificity. Per-base qualities were not stored, and no clone one base away is much larger. This record comes from a study of a mutant IDH1 vaccine in newly diagnosed glioma (dated by TCRdb to the early 2020s). Study-level background: Vaccination started 4-6 weeks after radiotherapy alone, or was given together with temozolomide cycles in the groups whose treatment included chemotherapy. The approximately 33 treated patients were approximately 62% male and approximately 40% female, with a mean age of around 40 years. Before enrollment, patients had received standard therapy of radiotherapy alone, temozolomide alone, or radiochemotherapy with temozolomide; most received the combination. The week-35 safety follow-up took place at visit V12, and the week-47 end of study took place at visit V13. Peripheral blood was collected at six visits: V03 (baseline), V05, V07, V10, V12 and V13. Longitudinal TCRB deep sequencing was performed for roughly 27 treated patients wherever samples were available for exploratory analyses.

General findings and caveats noted by the study authors: Changes in the top peripheral T cell clonotypes picked up by TCRB sequencing did not appear to be linked to pseudoprogression. Immune responses induced by the vaccine were seen in more than 85% of patients across multiple MHC alleles. Selection of PBMC samples for TCRB deep sequencing was based on availability. The authors stated that sample limitations prevented analyses of patient blood samples from being reproduced.

The sample's time point label is to be understood as: week 47, end of study. A 20-mer mutant IDH1 peptide at 300 micrograms in Montanide made up each vaccine dose, which was injected subcutaneously together with topical imiquimod. Patients received eight vaccinations in weeks 1, 3, 5, 7, 11, 15, 19 and 23, corresponding to visits V03 through V10. Newly diagnosed WHO grade 3 or 4 IDH1-mutant astrocytomas showing loss of nuclear ATRX were present in the donors. The samples were drawn from NOA16, a multicentre, single-arm, open-label phase I trial in Germany that tested a mutant IDH1 peptide vaccine in humans for the first time. Genomic DNA for TCRB sequencing was isolated from EDTA blood with the DNeasy Blood and Tissue Kit. Library preparation was by the immunoSEQ multiplex PCR assay. Following the manufacturer's protocol, the hsTCRB Kit was used to amplify rearranged TCR beta chain sequences. TCRB libraries were sequenced on an Illumina MiSeq. Under the source paper's analysis protocol: The proprietary platform of the kit vendor was used for demultiplexing, trimming and gene mapping. TCRdb mirrors the immuneACCESS table, restricted to in-frame sequences. Some clones are absent from its copies; in checked studies, under half trace to an unresolved V gene, and the reason for the others is unknown. V and J calls and clone size come straight from that table; D and trimming were deduced from the DNA. Within this sample are some 25,000 clones, with around 76% of them counted one time only. About 3.8% of the sample belongs to the ten largest clones.

The sequence came from a man aged 40-55 years with glioma. Some clones in this sample may be carry-over from other donors' samples. This specimen consisted of PBMCs, obtained from a glioma patient whose treatment included an IDH1 peptide vaccine.

The CDR3 reads as follows: CASSFGEAYEQYF. The DNA sequence is TGTGCCAGCAGCTTTGGCGAGGCCTACGAGCAGTACTTC. The chain links TRBV7-2 with TRBJ2-7; the D gene lacks a confident call. The cysteine opens and the phenylalanine closes a CDR3 of 13 amino acids. The DNA shown is the 39-base CDR3, in frame from base 1. Sequences SGHTA (CDR1) and FQGNSA (CDR2) are obtained from the germline V gene. V and J lose 3 bases and 2 bases, and a span of 8 bases separates them.